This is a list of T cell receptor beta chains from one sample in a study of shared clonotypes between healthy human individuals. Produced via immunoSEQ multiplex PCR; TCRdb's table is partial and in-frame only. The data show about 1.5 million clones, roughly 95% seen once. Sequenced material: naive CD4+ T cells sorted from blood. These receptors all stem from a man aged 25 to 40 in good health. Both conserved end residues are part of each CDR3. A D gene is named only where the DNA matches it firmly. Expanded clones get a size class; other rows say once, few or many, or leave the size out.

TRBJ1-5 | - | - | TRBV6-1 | TGTGCCAGCAGTGATGGCATAAATCAGCCCCAGCATTTT | CASSDGINQPQHF
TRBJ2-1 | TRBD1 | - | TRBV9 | TGTGCCAGCAGCAACCACCGGGACAGGGACCAAAATGAGCAGTTCTTC | CASSNHRDRDQNEQFF
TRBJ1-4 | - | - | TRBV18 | TGTGCCAGCTCACCACAGGGGAACAGCTTTGAAAAACTGTTTTTT | CASSPQGNSFEKLFF
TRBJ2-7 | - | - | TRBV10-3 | TGTGCCATCAGACCGGGGCCCTCTTCGACCTACGAGCAGTACTTC | CAIRPGPSSTYEQYF
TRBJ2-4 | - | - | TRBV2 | TGTGCCAGCAGTGAAAAGGAAGTAAAAGTTTGGATTCAGTACTTC | CASSEKEVKVWIQYF
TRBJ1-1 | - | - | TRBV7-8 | TGTGCCAGCAGCTTGGGCCGTGGGAAAGAAGCTTTCTTT | CASSLGRGKEAFF
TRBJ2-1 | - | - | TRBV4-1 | TGCGCCAGCAGCCAAGGACACAGCCACAATGAGCAGTTCTTC | CASSQGHSHNEQFF
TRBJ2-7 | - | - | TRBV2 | TGTGCCAGCAGTGCTGGGCCCTACGAGCAGTACTTC | CASSAGPYEQYF
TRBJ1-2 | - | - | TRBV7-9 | TGTGCCAGCAGCTTAGAGCTCTCGGGCTATGGCTACACCTTC | CASSLELSGYGYTF
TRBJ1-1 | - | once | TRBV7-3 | TGTGCCAGCGCCTTGGGAGGGCCCCTAAACACTGAAGCTTTCTTT | CASALGGPLNTEAFF
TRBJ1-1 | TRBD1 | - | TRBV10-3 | TGTGCCATCAGTGGACATAAGGGGGCAATTTTGATGAACACTGAAGCTTTCTTT | CAISGHKGAILMNTEAFF
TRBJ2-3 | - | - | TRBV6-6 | TGTGCCAGCTCCAAGGGCGGCCGGGACCGCACAGATACGCAGTATTTT | CASSKGGRDRTDTQYF
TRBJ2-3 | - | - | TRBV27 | TGTGCCAGCAGTTTACCGCCCGATACGCAGTATTTT | CASSLPPDTQYF
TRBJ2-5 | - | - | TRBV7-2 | TGTGCCAGCAGCTTAGTCGGGGCCCACCAAGAGACCCAGTACTTC | CASSLVGAHQETQYF
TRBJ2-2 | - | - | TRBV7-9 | TGTGCCAGCAGCTTGGGGCGGAACACCGGGGAGCTGTTTTTT | CASSLGRNTGELFF
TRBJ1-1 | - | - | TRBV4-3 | TGCGCCAGCAGCCAAGAATTGCAGAAGAACACTGAAGCTTTCTTT | CASSQELQKNTEAFF
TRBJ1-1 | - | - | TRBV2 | TGTGCCTCCAGAGCAGGGTTCGGGGCGAGGGACACTGAAGCTTTCTTT | CASRAGFGARDTEAFF
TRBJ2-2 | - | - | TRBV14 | TGTGCCAGCAGCCTACTGGGGGGGCGAGTCGGGGAGCTGTTTTTT | CASSLLGGRVGELFF
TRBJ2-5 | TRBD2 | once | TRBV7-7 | TGTGCCAGCAGCTTGGGACTAGCGGGAGGACAAGAGACCCAGTACTTC | CASSLGLAGGQETQYF
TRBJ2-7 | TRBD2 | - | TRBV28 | TGTGCCAGCAGTTTTAGCGGGACGGGATTCGAGCAGTACTTC | CASSFSGTGFEQYF
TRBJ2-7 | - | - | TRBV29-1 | TGCAGCGTTTGTAAGGGGGAAGTTTGGAACGAGCAGTACTTC | CSVCKGEVWNEQYF
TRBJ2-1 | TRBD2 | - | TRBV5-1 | TGCGCCAGCAGCTGGGGGACTAGCGGGAGCGATGAGCAGTTCTTC | CASSWGTSGSDEQFF
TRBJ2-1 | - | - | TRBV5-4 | TGTGCCAGCAGCAACCTGGAGAGTGAGCAGTTCTTC | CASSNLESEQFF
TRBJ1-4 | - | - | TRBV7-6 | TGTGCCAGCAGCCCCCGGACAGCTAATGAAAAACTGTTTTTT | CASSPRTANEKLFF
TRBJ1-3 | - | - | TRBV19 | TGTGCCAGTACCTATGAAGGGAGCTCTGGAAACACCATATATTTT | CASTYEGSSGNTIYF
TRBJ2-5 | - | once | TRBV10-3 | TGTGCCATCAGTGAAGATCAGGGACTGGAGACCCAGTACTTC | CAISEDQGLETQYF
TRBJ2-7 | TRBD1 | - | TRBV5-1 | TGCGCCAGCAGCTTGGGACAGGGGGCACACGAGCAGTACTTC | CASSLGQGAHEQYF
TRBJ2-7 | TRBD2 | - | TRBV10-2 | TGCGCCTGCACGAAGTCTAGCGGAAGATACGAGCAGTACTTC | CACTKSSGRYEQYF
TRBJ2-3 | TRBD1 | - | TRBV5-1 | TGCGCCAGCAGCCCGAGACAGGGGAGCTATAGCACAGATACGCAGTATTTT | CASSPRQGSYSTDTQYF
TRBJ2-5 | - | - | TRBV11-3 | TGTGCCAGCAGCCCGACAGGCGAAAGCCAAGAGACCCAGTACTTC | CASSPTGESQETQYF
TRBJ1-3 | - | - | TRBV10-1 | TGCGCCAGCAGTGAGCAGGGGCCTGGAAACACCATATATTTT | CASSEQGPGNTIYF
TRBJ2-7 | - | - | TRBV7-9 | TGTGCCAGCAGCTCCCCGGGAGTTCCGAGCTCCTACGAGCAGTACTTC | CASSSPGVPSSYEQYF
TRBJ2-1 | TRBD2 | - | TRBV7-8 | TGTGCCAGCAGCCTACGGACTAGCGGAAGCAATGAGCAGTTCTTC | CASSLRTSGSNEQFF
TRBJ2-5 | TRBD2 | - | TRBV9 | TGTGCCAGCAGCGTAGACAGCGGGAGTGGAGAAGAGACCCAGTACTTC | CASSVDSGSGEETQYF
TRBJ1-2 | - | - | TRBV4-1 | TGCGCCAGCAGCCATAAAGGAGCGGATGGCTACACCTTC | CASSHKGADGYTF
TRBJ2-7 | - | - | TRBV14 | TGTGCCAGCAGCCCCCTTGGCGGGATGGCTCCCGAGCAGTACTTC | CASSPLGGMAPEQYF
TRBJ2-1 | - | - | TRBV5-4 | TGTGCCAGCAACCCCCTTGGCGGAGACTCCTACAATGAGCAGTTCTTC | CASNPLGGDSYNEQFF
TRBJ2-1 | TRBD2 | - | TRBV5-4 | TGTGCCAGCAGCGTTACCGGGACGGGGACTAGTGAGCAGTTCTTC | CASSVTGTGTSEQFF
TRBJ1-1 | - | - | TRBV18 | TGTGCCAGCTCACCACCCCACGTCACCCTCACTGAAGCTTTCTTT | CASSPPHVTLTEAFF
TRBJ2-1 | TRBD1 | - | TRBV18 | TGTGCCAGCTCACCAATCGGGACAGGCAACAATGAGCAGTTCTTC | CASSPIGTGNNEQFF